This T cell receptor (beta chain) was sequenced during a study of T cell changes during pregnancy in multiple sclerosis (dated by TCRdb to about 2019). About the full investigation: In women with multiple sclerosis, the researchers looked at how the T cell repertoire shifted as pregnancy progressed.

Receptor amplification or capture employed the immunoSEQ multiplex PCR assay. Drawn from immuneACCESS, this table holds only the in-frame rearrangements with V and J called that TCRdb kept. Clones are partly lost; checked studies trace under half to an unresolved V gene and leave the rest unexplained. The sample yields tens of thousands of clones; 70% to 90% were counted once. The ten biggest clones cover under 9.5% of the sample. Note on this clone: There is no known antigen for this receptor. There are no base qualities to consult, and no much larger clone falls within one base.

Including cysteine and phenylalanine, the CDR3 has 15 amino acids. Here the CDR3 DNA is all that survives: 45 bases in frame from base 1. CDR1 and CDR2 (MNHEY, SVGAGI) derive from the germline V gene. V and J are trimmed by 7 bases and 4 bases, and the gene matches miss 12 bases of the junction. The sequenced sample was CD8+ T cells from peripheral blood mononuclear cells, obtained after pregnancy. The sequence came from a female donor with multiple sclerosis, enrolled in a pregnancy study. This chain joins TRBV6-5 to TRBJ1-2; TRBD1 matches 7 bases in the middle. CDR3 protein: CASTLRGQPFYGYTF. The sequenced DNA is TGTGCCAGCACTTTAAGGGGACAGCCTTTCTATGGCTACACCTTC.